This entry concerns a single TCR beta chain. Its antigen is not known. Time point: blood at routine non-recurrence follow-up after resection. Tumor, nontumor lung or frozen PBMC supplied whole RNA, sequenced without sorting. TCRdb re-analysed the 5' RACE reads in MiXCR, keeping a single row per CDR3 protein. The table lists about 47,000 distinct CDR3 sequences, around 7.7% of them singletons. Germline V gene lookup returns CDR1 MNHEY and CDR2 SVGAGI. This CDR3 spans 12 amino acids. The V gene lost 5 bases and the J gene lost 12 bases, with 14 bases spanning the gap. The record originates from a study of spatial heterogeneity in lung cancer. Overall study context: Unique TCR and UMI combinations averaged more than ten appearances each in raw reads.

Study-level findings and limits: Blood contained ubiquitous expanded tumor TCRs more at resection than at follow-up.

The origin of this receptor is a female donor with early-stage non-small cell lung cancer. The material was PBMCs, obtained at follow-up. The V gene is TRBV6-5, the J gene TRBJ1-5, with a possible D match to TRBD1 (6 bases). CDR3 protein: CASSGLGGHQHF. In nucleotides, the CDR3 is TGTGCCAGCAGTGGCCTGGGGGGACACCAGCATTTT.